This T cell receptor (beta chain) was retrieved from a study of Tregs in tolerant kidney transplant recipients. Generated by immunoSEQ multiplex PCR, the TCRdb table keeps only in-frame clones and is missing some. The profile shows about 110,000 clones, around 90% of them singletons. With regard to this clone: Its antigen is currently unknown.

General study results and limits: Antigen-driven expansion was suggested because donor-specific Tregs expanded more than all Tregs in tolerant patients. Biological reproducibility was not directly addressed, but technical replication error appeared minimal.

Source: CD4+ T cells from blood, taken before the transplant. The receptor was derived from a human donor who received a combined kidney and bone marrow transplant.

The CDR3 loop reads CASSSGQGYEQYF. In DNA, the CDR3 is TGTGCCAGCAGCTCCGGACAGGGCTACGAGCAGTACTTC. V gene TRBV11-3 combines with J gene TRBJ2-7, with 8 nucleotides matching TRBD1. The CDR3 loop spans 13 amino acids. The germline V gene encodes CDR1 SGHNT and CDR2 YENEEA. Unmatched junction bases numbered 2, after V lost 4 bases and J lost 3 bases.